The present T cell receptor (beta chain) was sequenced within a study of T cell responses to AZD1222 COVID-19 vaccine. Study as a whole: Second doses that came at about 4 or about 12 weeks were put together.

The CDR3 runs to 14 residues. V was clipped by 1 base and J by 4 bases; unmatched bases: 3. CDR1 is ENHRY and CDR2 is SYGVKD in the germline V gene. TCRdb keeps only in-frame clones here, not all; method: immunoSEQ multiplex PCR. The data contain 150,000 to 200,000 clones, 94% of them singletons. Points on this clone: Antigen unknown.

Study-wide points: Most donors were white British and more were female, and clonal diversity was possibly underestimated.

Source: peripheral blood, taken on day 0 of AZD1222 vaccination. The TCR was taken from an adult in good health. V usage is TRBV10-3 and J usage is TRBJ1-1, with 7 nucleotides matching TRBD1. CDR3 region: CAISEFPGGTEAFF. CDR3 DNA sequence: TGTGCCATCAGTGAGTTTCCAGGGGGCACTGAAGCTTTCTTT.